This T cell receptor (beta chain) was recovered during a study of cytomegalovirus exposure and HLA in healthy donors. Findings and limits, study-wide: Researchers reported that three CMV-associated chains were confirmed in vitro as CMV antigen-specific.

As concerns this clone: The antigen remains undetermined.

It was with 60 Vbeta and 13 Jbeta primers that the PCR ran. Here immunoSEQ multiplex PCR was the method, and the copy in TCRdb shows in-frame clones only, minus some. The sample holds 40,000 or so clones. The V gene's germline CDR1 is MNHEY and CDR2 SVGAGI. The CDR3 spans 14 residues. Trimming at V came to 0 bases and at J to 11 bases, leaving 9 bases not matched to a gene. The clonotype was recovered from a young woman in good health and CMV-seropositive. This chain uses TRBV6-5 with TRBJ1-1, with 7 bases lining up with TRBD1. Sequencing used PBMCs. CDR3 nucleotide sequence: TGTGCCAGCAGTTACTCAAGACAGGGACGGAAGGCTTTCTTT. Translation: CASSYSRQGRKAFF.